This T cell receptor beta chain was sequenced for a study of T cells in Graves' hyperthyroidism and ophthalmopathy. General study points: In the analysis, a 13 V-J model separated ophthalmopathy from stable hyperthyroidism.

Amplification targeted TCR beta CDR3 regions from RNA transcripts. A set of HTBI primers served as the primers for a first-round RT-PCR of the TCR CDR3. Each CDR3 protein gets one entry after TCRdb re-called the multiplex PCR reads with MiXCR. The table has about 200,000 distinct CDR3 sequences, roughly 18% seen once; the top ten hold 44%. Points on this clonotype: What it recognizes is unknown.

Germline CDR1 LNHDA, CDR2 SQIVND (reference sequence). Deletions cut 10 bases from V and 0 bases from J, with 16 bases between. This CDR3 has 15 amino acids. The chain has TRBV19 and TRBJ1-5; D gene unclear. Sequenced material: blood. This clonotype was obtained from a man aged 35 to 55 with Graves' hyperthyroidism. CDR3 DNA sequence: TGTGCCACCTCATGGGGTGGAGGTAGCAATCAGCCCCAGCATTTT. Residues: CATSWGGGSNQPQHF. Using reference TRBV19 and TRBJ1-5 for the parts outside the CDR3, the full variable domain is DGGITQSPKYLFRKEGQNVTLSCEQNLNHDAMYWYRQDPGQGLRLIYYSQIVNDFQKGDIAEGYSVSREKKESFPLTVTSAQKNPTAFYLCATSWGGGSNQPQHFGDGTRLSIL.